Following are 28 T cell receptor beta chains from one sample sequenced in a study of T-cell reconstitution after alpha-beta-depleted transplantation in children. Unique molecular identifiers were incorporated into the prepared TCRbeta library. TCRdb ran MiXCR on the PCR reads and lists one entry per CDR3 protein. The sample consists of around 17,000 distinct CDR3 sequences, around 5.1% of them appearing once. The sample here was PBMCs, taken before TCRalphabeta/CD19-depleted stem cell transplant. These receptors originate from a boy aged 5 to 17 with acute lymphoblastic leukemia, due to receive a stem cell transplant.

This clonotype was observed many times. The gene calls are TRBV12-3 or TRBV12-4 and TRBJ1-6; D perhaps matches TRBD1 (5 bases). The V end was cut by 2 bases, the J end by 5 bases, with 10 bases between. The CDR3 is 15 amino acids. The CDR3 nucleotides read TGTGCCAGCAGTTTAAGACAGACGAATAATTCACCCCTCCACTTT. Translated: CASSLRQTNNSPLHF.

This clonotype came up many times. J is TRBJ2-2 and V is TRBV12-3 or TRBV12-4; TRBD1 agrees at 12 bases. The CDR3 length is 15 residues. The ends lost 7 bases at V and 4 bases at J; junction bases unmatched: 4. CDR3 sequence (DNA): TGTGCCAGCAAGGGGACAGGGGGCACCACCGGGGAGCTGTTTTTT. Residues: CASKGTGGTTGELFF.

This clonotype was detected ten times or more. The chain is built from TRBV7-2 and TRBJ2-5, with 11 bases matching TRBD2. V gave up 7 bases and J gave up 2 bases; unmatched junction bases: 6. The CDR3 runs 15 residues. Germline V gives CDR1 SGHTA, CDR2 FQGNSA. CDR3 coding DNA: TGTGCCAGCACCCTAGCGGGGGGTCCTCAAGAGACCCAGTACTTC. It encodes CASTLAGGPQETQYF.

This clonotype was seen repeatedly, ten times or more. The chain's CDR3 is CASSIQGSRTEAFF. The CDR3 DNA sequence: TGTGCCAGTAGTATCCAGGGGTCTCGGACTGAAGCTTTCTTT. The J gene is TRBJ1-1, the V gene TRBV19, with D perhaps TRBD1 (6 bases). CDR3 length: 14 residues. Germline V gene sequence: CDR1 LNHDA, CDR2 SQIVND (reference sequence). Trimming removed 3 bases at V and 5 bases at J, with 13 bases between.

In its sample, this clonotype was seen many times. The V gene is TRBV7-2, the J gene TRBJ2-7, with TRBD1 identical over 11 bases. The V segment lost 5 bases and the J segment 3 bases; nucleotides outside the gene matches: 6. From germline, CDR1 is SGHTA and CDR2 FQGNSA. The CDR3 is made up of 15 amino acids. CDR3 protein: CASSRGQGANYEQYF. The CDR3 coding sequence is TGTGCCAGCAGCCGTGGACAGGGGGCAAACTACGAGCAGTACTTC.

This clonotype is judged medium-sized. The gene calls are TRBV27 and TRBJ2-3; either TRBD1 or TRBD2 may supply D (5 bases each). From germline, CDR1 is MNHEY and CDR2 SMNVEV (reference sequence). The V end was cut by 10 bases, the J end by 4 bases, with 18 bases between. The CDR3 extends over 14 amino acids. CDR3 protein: CAISRGGWSDTQYF. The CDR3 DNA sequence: TGTGCCATCTCTCGGGGCGGGTGGTCAGATACGCAGTATTTT.

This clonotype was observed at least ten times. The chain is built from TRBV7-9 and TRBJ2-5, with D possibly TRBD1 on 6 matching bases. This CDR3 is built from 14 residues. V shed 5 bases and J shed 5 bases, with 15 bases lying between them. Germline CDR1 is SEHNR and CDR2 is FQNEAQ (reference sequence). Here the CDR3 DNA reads TGTGCCAGCAGCGGACCTCAGGGGCTCGAGACCCAGTACTTC. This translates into CASSGPQGLETQYF.

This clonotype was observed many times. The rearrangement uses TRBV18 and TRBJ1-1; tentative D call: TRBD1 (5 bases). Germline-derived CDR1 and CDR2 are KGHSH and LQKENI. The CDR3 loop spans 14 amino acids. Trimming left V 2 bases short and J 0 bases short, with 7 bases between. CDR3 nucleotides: TGTGCCAGCTCACCATGGGGGATGAACACTGAAGCTTTCTTT. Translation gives CASSPWGMNTEAFF. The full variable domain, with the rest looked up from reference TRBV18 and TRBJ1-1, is NAGVMQNPRHLVRRRGQEARLRCSPMKGHSHVYWYRQLPEEGLKFMVYLQKENIIDESGMPKERFSAEFPKEGPSILRIQQVVRGDSAAYFCASSPWGMNTEAFFGQGTRLTVV.

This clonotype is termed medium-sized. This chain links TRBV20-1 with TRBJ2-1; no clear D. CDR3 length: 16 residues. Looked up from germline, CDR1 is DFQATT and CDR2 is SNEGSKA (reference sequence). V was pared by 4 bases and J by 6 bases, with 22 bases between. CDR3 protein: CSAIPILSPTVNEQFF. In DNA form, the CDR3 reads TGCAGTGCTATACCCATACTAAGCCCCACCGTCAATGAGCAGTTCTTC.

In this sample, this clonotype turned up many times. The CDR3 bases are TGTGCCAGCAGCTATACCGGGACAGGGGGCGTTGAAAAACTGTTTTTT. Translation gives CASSYTGTGGVEKLFF. This chain connects TRBV6-5 to TRBJ1-4; 12 nucleotides match TRBD1. Losses at the gene ends were 6 bases for V and 7 bases for J; bases not matched to a gene: 9. The CDR3 covers 16 residues. CDR1 and CDR2 (germline): MNHEY, SVGAGI.

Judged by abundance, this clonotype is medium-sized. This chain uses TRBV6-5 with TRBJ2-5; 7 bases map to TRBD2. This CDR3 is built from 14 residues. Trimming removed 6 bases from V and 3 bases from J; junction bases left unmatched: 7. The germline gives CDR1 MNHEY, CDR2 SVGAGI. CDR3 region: CASSPGLPEETQYF. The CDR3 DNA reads TGTGCCAGCAGCCCGGGACTACCTGAAGAGACCCAGTACTTC.

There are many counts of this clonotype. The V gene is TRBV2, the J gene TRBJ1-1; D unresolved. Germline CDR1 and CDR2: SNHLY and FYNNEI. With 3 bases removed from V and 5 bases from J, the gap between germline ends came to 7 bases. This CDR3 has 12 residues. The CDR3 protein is CASSEVKTEAFF. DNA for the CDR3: TGTGCCAGCAGTGAGGTTAAGACTGAAGCTTTCTTT.

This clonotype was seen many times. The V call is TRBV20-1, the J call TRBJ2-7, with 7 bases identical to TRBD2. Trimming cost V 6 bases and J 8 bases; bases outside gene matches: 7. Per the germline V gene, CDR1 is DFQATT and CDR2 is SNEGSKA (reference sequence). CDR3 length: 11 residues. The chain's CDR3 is CSAGLGTKQYF. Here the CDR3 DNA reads TGCAGTGCAGGGCTCGGGACTAAGCAGTACTTC.

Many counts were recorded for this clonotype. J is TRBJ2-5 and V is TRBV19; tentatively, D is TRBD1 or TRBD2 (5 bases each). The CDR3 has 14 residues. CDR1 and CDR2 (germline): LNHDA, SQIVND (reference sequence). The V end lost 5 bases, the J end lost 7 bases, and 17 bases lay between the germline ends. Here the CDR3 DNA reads TGTGCCAGTAGTCCTAAACAGGTTGCGGGGACCCAGTACTTC. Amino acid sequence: CASSPKQVAGTQYF.

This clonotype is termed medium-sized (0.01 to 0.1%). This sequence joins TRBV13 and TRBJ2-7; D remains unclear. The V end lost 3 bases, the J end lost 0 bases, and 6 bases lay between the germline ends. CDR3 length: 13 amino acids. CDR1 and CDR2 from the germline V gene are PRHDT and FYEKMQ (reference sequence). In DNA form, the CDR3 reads TGTGCCAGCAGCTTTTACTACTCCTACGAGCAGTACTTC. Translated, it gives CASSFYYSYEQYF.

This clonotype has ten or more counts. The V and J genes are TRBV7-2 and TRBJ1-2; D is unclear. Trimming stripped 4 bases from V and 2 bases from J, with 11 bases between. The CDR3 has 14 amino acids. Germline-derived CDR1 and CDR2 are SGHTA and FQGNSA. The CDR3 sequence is CASSSWTVNYGYTF. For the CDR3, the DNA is TGTGCCAGCAGCTCCTGGACGGTCAACTATGGCTACACCTTC.

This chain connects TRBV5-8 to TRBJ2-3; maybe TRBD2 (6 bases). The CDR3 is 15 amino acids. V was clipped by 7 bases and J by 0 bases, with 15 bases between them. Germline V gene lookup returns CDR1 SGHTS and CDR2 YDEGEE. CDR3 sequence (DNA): TGTGCCAGCGGACCCGGGACTTGGAGCACAGATACGCAGTATTTT. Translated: CASGPGTWSTDTQYF.

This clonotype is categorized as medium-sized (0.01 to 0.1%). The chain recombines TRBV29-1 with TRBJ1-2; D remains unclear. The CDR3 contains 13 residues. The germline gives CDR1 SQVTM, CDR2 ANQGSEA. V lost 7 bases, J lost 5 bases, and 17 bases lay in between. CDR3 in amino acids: CSALPEAGYGYTF. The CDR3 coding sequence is TGCAGCGCCTTACCCGAGGCTGGTTATGGCTACACCTTC.

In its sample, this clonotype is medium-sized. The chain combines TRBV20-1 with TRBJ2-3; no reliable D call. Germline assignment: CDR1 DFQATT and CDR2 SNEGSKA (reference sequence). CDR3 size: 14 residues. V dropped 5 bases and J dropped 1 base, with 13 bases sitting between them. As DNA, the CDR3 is TGCAGTGCTCCGAGACAACCGGGCACAGATACGCAGTATTTT. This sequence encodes CSAPRQPGTDTQYF.

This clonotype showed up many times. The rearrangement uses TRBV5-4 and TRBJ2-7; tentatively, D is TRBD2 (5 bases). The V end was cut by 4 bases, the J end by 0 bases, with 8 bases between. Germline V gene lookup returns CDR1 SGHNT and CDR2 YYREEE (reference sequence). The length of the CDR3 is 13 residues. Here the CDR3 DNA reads TGTGCCAGCAGCCCTGGGAGCTCCTACGAGCAGTACTTC. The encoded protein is CASSPGSSYEQYF.

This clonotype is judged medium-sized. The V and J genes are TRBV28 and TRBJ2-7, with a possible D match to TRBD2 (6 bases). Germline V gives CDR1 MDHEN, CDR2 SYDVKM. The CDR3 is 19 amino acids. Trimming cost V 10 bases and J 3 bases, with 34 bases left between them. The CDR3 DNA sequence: TGTGCCACCTCTCATCCGACAGAGAGGAGGGGTGTCTACTACTACGAGCAGTACTTC. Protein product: CATSHPTERRGVYYYEQYF.

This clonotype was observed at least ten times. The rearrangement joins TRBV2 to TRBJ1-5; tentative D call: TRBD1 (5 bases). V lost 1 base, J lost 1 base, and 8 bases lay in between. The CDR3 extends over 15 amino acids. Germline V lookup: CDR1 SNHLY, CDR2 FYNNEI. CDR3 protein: CASSEGTSSNQPQHF. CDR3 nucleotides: TGTGCCAGCAGTGAAGGGACATCGAGCAATCAGCCCCAGCATTTT. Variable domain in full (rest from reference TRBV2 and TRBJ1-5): EPEVTQTPSHQVTQMGQEVILRCVPISNHLYFYWYRQILGQKVEFLVSFYNNEISEKSEIFDDQFSVERPDGSNFTLKIRSTKLEDSAMYFCASSEGTSSNQPQHFGDGTRLSIL.

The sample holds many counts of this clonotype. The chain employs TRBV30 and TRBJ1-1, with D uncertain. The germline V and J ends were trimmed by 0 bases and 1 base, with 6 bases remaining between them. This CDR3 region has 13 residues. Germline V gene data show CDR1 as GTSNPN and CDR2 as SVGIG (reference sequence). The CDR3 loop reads CAWSVLKNTEAFF. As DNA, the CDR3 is TGTGCCTGGAGTGTACTAAAGAACACTGAAGCTTTCTTT.

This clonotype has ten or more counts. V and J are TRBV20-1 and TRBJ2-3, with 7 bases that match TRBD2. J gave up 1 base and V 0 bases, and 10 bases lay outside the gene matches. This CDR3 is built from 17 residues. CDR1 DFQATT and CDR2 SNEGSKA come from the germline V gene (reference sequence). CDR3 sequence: CSARDLKGRERTDTQYF. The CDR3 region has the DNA TGCAGTGCTAGAGATCTAAAAGGGCGGGAGCGCACAGATACGCAGTATTTT.

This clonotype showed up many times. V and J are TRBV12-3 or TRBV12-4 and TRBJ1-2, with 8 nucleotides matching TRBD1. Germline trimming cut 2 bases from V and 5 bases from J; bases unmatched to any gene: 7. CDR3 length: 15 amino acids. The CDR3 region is CASSLQGARVYGYTF. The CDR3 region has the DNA TGTGCCAGCAGTTTACAGGGGGCGCGGGTGTATGGCTACACCTTC.

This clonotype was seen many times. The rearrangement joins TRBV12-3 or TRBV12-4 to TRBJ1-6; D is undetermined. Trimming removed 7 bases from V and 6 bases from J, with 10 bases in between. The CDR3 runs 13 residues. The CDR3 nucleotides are TGTGCCAGCATAGGGCAGCCTAATTCACCCCTCCACTTT. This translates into CASIGQPNSPLHF.

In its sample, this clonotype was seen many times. The CDR3 DNA follows: TGTGCCAGCAGCCAAGATCTAGGACCCTCTAGCGATATCTCCTACAATGAGCAGTTCTTC. Translating gives CASSQDLGPSSDISYNEQFF. The chain uses TRBV3-1 and TRBJ2-1; possible D gene TRBD2, 6 bases. The germline V and J ends were trimmed by 0 bases and 0 bases, with 21 bases remaining between them. The CDR3 is 20 residues long. The germline gives CDR1 LGHDT, CDR2 YNNKEL (reference sequence).

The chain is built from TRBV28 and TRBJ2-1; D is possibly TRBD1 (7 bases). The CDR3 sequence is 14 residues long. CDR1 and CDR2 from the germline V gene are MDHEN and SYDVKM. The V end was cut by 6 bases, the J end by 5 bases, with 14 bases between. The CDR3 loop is CASRSGDSNNEQFF. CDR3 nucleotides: TGTGCCAGCAGATCGGGGGACAGTAACAATGAGCAGTTCTTC.